These 23 T cell receptor beta chains were all obtained from the same sample, sequenced in a study of blood T cells in healthy people across ages. For the second PCR, which ran for 7 to 11 cycles, a sample-barcoded 5' primer and a J-beta primer mix were used. Each CDR3 protein gets one entry after TCRdb re-called the 5' RACE reads with MiXCR. The profile shows some 900,000 distinct CDR3 sequences, 40% to 60% of them singletons. Sequencing input: blood. These receptors were taken from a man aged 25-40 years in good health.

This sequence joins TRBV2 and TRBJ1-5, with D tentatively TRBD1 (5 bases). Germline assignment: CDR1 SNHLY and CDR2 FYNNEI. There are 13 residues in the CDR3. V was cut by 7 bases and J by 4 bases, with 11 bases left in between. CDR3 sequence reads: CASKGQGNQPQHF. The CDR3 coding sequence is TGTGCCAGCAAAGGCCAGGGAAATCAGCCCCAGCATTTT.

The V gene is TRBV12-3 or TRBV12-4, the J gene TRBJ2-7; a possible D gene is TRBD2 (6 bases). The V end lost 1 base, the J end lost 9 bases, and 13 bases lay between the germline ends. The CDR3 consists of 13 residues. The CDR3 DNA reads as TGTGCCAGCAGTTTAGGACGGGAGTTCCGGCAGTACTTC. Its translation is CASSLGREFRQYF.

This clonotype was counted at least ten times. The chain links TRBV20-1 to TRBJ1-1; possible D gene TRBD1, 6 bases. The CDR3 spans 16 residues. Trimming took 3 bases from V and 1 from J, leaving 18 bases between them. Germline V gene data show CDR1 as DFQATT and CDR2 as SNEGSKA (reference sequence). The CDR3: CSARGQGSPPNTEAFF. CDR3 DNA sequence: TGCAGTGCTAGGGGGCAGGGGTCGCCACCGAACACTGAAGCTTTCTTT.

This clonotype has at least ten counts. A single base separates this from a much larger clone, so it may be a read error. The chain carries TRBV6-4 and TRBJ2-5; tentative D call: TRBD1 (5 bases). In germline, CDR1 is MRHNA, CDR2 SNTAGT. Trimming removed 0 bases from V and 11 bases from J, with 16 bases in between. This CDR3 is 14 amino acids long. Here the CDR3 reads CASSDSGAHNEQYF. DNA for the CDR3: TGTGCCAGCAGTGACTCAGGGGCCCACAATGAGCAGTACTTC.

Only one count was recorded for this clonotype. The genes are TRBV13 and TRBJ2-1; perhaps TRBD1 as D (7 bases). The CDR3 contains 14 residues. V dropped 1 base and J dropped 8 bases, with 12 bases sitting between them. CDR1 is PRHDT and CDR2 is FYEKMQ in the germline V gene (reference sequence). The CDR3, as DNA: TGTGCCAGCAGCTTAGTGGCAGGGGGGTATGAGCAGTTCTTC. This codes for CASSLVAGGYEQFF.

A few counts support this clonotype. The CDR3 reads CSVGQEPGGYTF. The CDR3 DNA follows: TGCAGCGTTGGACAGGAGCCGGGAGGCTACACCTTC. The chain is built from TRBV29-1 and TRBJ1-2, with a possible D match to TRBD1 (6 bases). V lost 4 bases and J 8 bases, leaving 14 bases between the germline ends. The CDR3 covers 12 residues. Per germline, CDR1 SQVTM and CDR2 ANQGSEA.

This clonotype was seen more than once but under ten times. The chain employs TRBV10-3 and TRBJ1-1; D might be TRBD1 (5 bases). V was shortened by 10 bases and J by 3 bases, with 15 bases between the two germline ends. This CDR3 is 13 amino acids long. Germline V gene sequence: CDR1 ENHRY, CDR2 SYGVKD. DNA for the CDR3: TGTGCCAGCCAACAGGTTGGGGACACTGAAGCTTTCTTT. Translation gives CASQQVGDTEAFF.

This chain connects TRBV6-6 to TRBJ2-3; a possible D gene is TRBD2 (7 bases). This CDR3 spans 15 amino acids. Germline V lookup: CDR1 MNHNY, CDR2 SVGAGI (reference sequence). Trimming stripped 5 bases from V and 6 bases from J, with 18 bases between. The CDR3 spells CASSNLGRGADTQYF. The CDR3 bases are TGTGCCAGCAGTAATCTAGGCCGGGGGGCCGATACGCAGTATTTT.

A remark on this clonotype: A read error may be the cause here, since a much bigger clone is one base away. The chain joins TRBV5-1 to TRBJ2-2, with 8 bases lining up with TRBD1. CDR1 is SGHRS and CDR2 is YFSETQ in the germline V gene. The CDR3 loop spans 15 amino acids. The CDR3 spells CANSEGTGSTGELFF. CDR3 DNA: TGCGCCAACAGCGAGGGGACAGGTTCCACCGGGGAGCTGTTTTTT.

The rearrangement uses TRBV10-3 and TRBJ2-3; 9 bases are a match to TRBD2. The germline V gene has CDR1 ENHRY and CDR2 SYGVKD. Trimming took 5 bases from V and 2 from J; bases not matched to a gene: 8. CDR3 length equals 16 residues. The CDR3 sequence is CAISQAGGSNTDTQYF. CDR3 coding DNA: TGTGCCATCAGTCAGGCGGGGGGGAGCAACACAGATACGCAGTATTTT.

This clonotype was observed a few times. V and J are TRBV5-6 and TRBJ2-7, with D possibly being TRBD1 (5 bases). CDR3 size: 14 residues. Germline CDR1 SGHDT, CDR2 YYEEEE. V was shortened by 0 bases and J by 3 bases, with 10 bases between the two germline ends. CDR3: CASSLVVRGYEQYF. The CDR3 coding sequence is TGTGCCAGCAGCTTGGTGGTAAGGGGCTACGAGCAGTACTTC.

This clonotype was detected a few times. The J gene is TRBJ1-2, the V gene TRBV21-1; the table's D call TRBD1 went unverified against the DNA. TRBV21-1 is a recognized pseudogene. The CDR3 is 13 residues long. CDR3 protein: CASKTGDNYGYTF. CDR3 nucleotides: TGTGCCAGCAAGACAGGGGACAATTATGGCTACACCTTC.

This clonotype was seen more than once but under ten times. J is TRBJ1-1 and V is TRBV25-1; no clear D. Trimming took 1 base from V and 11 from J, leaving 14 bases between them. The CDR3 covers 13 residues. From germline, CDR1 is MGHDK and CDR2 SYGVNS. As DNA, the CDR3 is TGTGCCAGCAGTGAATGGGCAGACCCCTTCGCTTTCTTT. It encodes CASSEWADPFAFF.

This clonotype has at least ten counts. The V and J genes are TRBV12-3 or TRBV12-4 and TRBJ2-1, with D possibly matching TRBD2 (5 bases). This CDR3 is 16 amino acids long. Trimming took 1 base from V and 7 from J, leaving 17 bases between them. The CDR3 spells CASSLEPGGWRNEQFF. CDR3 coding DNA: TGTGCCAGCAGTTTAGAGCCAGGCGGGTGGAGAAATGAGCAGTTCTTC.

This chain uses TRBV20-1 with TRBJ1-6; D is perhaps TRBD1 (5 bases). V lost 3 bases and J lost 7, with 25 bases in between. Germline assignment: CDR1 DFQATT and CDR2 SNEGSKA (reference sequence). CDR3 size: 18 residues. This chain's CDR3 is CSARGGSPGTRNNSPLHF. The CDR3 DNA follows: TGCAGTGCTAGGGGGGGAAGCCCCGGGACCCGGAACAATTCACCCCTCCACTTT.

The V call is TRBV20-1, the J call TRBJ2-7; 8 bases agree with TRBD2. The J call is uncertain, as TRBJ2-5 better fits the DNA end. The CDR3 is 15 amino acids. The germline gives CDR1 DFQATT, CDR2 SNEGSKA (reference sequence). In DNA, the CDR3 is TGCAGTGCTGCCTCGGGACTAGGGCTCGGAGAGACCCAGTACTTC. Residues: CSAASGLGLGETQYF.

This sequence joins TRBV28 and TRBJ1-2, with a tentative D call TRBD1 (5 bases). In germline, CDR1 is MDHEN, CDR2 SYDVKM. The CDR3 covers 14 residues. The V gene lost 7 bases and the J gene lost 5 bases, with 17 bases spanning the gap. CDR3 region: CASTGRSLGYGYTF. The CDR3 DNA is TGTGCCAGCACGGGGCGAAGTTTAGGATATGGCTACACCTTC.

This chain links TRBV5-6 with TRBJ2-3; D perhaps matches TRBD1 (5 bases). V lost 2 bases to trimming and J lost 7 bases, with 17 bases between them. The germline V gene encodes CDR1 SGHDT and CDR2 YYEEEE. There are 15 residues in the CDR3. In nucleotides, the CDR3 is TGTGCCAGCAGCTTCTGGACATCCTTGAAGTATACGCAGTATTTT. It codes for CASSFWTSLKYTQYF.

In its sample, this clonotype was seen a few times. This chain joins TRBV7-2 and TRBJ2-1, with 9 bases fitting TRBD2. Trimming cost V 5 bases and J 4 bases; bases outside gene matches: 12. CDR1 SGHTA and CDR2 FQGNSA come from the germline V gene. CDR3 length equals 17 residues. The CDR3 nucleotides are TGTGCCAGCAGCCCCTTAGCGGGGGCGGTAGGATACAATGAGCAGTTCTTC. Translation gives CASSPLAGAVGYNEQFF. The whole variable domain, filled in from reference TRBV7-2 and TRBJ2-1, reads GAGVSQSPSNKVTEKGKDVELRCDPISGHTALYWYRQSLGQGLEFLIYFQGNSAPDKSGLPSDRFSAERTGGSVSTLTIQRTQQEDSAVYLCASSPLAGAVGYNEQFFGPGTRLTVL.

The rearrangement links TRBV27 to TRBJ1-2, with 8 bases identical to TRBD1. The CDR3 totals 15 residues. V trimming: 5 bases; J trimming: 1 base; junction bases outside the gene matches: 6. CDR1 MNHEY and CDR2 SMNVEV come from the germline V gene (reference sequence). CDR3 DNA: TGTGCCAGCAGTCTCAGGGGGCTGGGTAACTATGGCTACACCTTC. Amino acids: CASSLRGLGNYGYTF.

This chain uses TRBV25-1 with TRBJ1-5; D unresolved. This CDR3 spans 13 amino acids. Trimming stripped 5 bases from V and 4 bases from J, with 9 bases between. Germline-derived CDR1 and CDR2 are MGHDK and SYGVNS. For the CDR3, the DNA is TGTGCCAGCAGTACGACGGGTAATCAGCCCCAGCATTTT. Residues: CASSTTGNQPQHF.

The chain is built from TRBV27 and TRBJ2-3; D is ambiguous. This CDR3 spans 14 amino acids. Between the trimmed V and J ends, which lost 3 bases and 6 bases, there was a span of 13 bases. CDR1 MNHEY and CDR2 SMNVEV come from the germline V gene (reference sequence). Written as DNA, the CDR3 is TGTGCCAGCAGTTTTCGGACCCCACCGGATACGCAGTATTTT. It specifies CASSFRTPPDTQYF.

V is TRBV29-1 and J is TRBJ1-1; a weak D match, TRBD1 (6 bases). Trimming removed 3 bases from V and 5 bases from J, with 10 bases in between. CDR1 is SQVTM, CDR2 ANQGSEA, per germline. This CDR3 has 12 residues. The CDR3 sequence: CSVEGRGTEAFF. The CDR3 coding sequence is TGCAGCGTTGAGGGGAGGGGGACTGAAGCTTTCTTT.